The T cell receptor beta chain under discussion was sequenced for a study of CD8 T cells in Susac syndrome. RNA in amounts of about 0.5 to 1 ug was reverse transcribed with random hexamers. TCRdb re-called the immunoSEQ multiplex PCR reads with MiXCR, one entry per CDR3 protein. The repertoire consists of about 120,000 distinct CDR3 sequences, with around 90% occurring once and the leading ten covering 0.14%. The CDR3 totals 15 residues. J was trimmed by 7 bases and V by 1 base; bases with no gene match: 3. Germline CDR1 is LGHDT and CDR2 is YNNKEL (reference sequence). Sequenced: CD4+ T cells from PBMCs. The TCR was taken from a human donor in good health. J is TRBJ1-6 and V is TRBV3-1, with 8 bases that match TRBD1. For the CDR3, the DNA is TGTGCCAGCAGCCAAGGCGCAGGGGGCAATTCACCCCTCCACTTT. Protein: CASSQGAGGNSPLHF.